This TCR beta chain emerged from a study of T cell clonotyping in hematopoietic cell transplantation. Regarding time point: recipient sample about 28 days before transplant, after cytoreduction. This CDR3 has 16 amino acids. V was pared by 2 bases and J by 2 bases, with 13 bases between. From germline, CDR1 is MNHNS and CDR2 SASEGT. Repertoires were generated with immunoSEQ multiplex PCR, while TCRdb's copy carries only in-frame clones and drops some. The sample records tens of thousands of clones, 84% being singletons. Here the sequenced sample was peripheral blood mononuclear cells, taken before stem cell transplant. This chain joins TRBV6-1 and TRBJ2-1, with TRBD1 as a possible D gene (5 bases). The receptor's source is a woman aged 60-75 years with acute myeloid leukemia. Some clones in this sample may be carry-over from other donors' samples. Here the CDR3 reads CASSELGRSAYNEQFF. CDR3 DNA sequence: TGTGCCAGCAGTGAACTGGGGCGGTCTGCCTACAATGAGCAGTTCTTC.